This TCR beta chain was captured by sequencing in a study of T cell repertoires in aging, cancer and after chemotherapy. Study as a whole: Paired samples before and after chemotherapy came from chronic lymphocytic leukemia patients on fludarabine- or bendamustine-based regimens. The full dataset contained some 8.7 million TCR reads.

TCR beta rearrangements were amplified from peripheral blood genomic DNA. Multiplex touch-down PCR with TRB-A/B primers amplified rearranged V-D-J TRB sequences. TCRdb re-derived calls from the multiplex PCR reads in MiXCR, one entry per CDR3 protein. The data contain about 6,700 distinct CDR3 sequences, over 20% of them singletons. For this clonotype: The antigen remains unidentified.

Germline CDR1 and CDR2: SGHKS and YYEKEE (reference sequence). V was cut by 3 bases and J by 7 bases, with 19 bases left in between. The CDR3 is made up of 16 amino acids. Broader study findings: Compared with age-matched healthy donors, untreated hematological or solid cancer patients showed higher blood TCR clonality. Across the chemotherapy interval, each cancer cohort showed higher median generation probability, suggesting thymic rebound.

The rearrangement uses TRBV5-5 and TRBJ2-2; tentatively, D is TRBD2 (9 bases). Sequenced: blood. The TCR sequence derives from a human donor with a blood cancer. In nucleotides, the CDR3 is TGTGCCAGCAGCTCAGCTAGCGGGACAGGAAACGGGGAGCTGTTTTTT. Its translation is CASSSASGTGNGELFF.